This is a list of T cell receptor beta chains from one sample in a study of blood T cells in healthy people across ages. TCRdb reprocessed the 5' RACE reads with MiXCR, giving one entry per CDR3 protein. The sample yields roughly 1,300,000 distinct CDR3 sequences, around 55% seen once. The sequenced sample was blood. Receptors were obtained from a man aged 18 to 30 in good health. Each CDR3 is given with its conserved first and last residue. Each record gives: clone size, D gene, J gene, V gene, CDR3 DNA, CDR3 protein. A D gene is named only where the DNA matches it firmly. The size entry is marked missing in some rows and otherwise reads once, few, many or a size class.

abundance: .; d_gene: .; j_gene: TRBJ2-5; v_gene: TRBV21-1; CDR3nt: TGTGCCAGCAGCGACATGGGACAGAGGTATCAAGAGACCCAGTACTTC; CDR3aa: CASSDMGQRYQETQYF
abundance: few; d_gene: .; j_gene: TRBJ2-1; v_gene: TRBV7-2; CDR3nt: TGTGCCAGCAGGACGGGCGGGGCGGGCTACAATGAGCAGTTCTTC; CDR3aa: CASRTGGAGYNEQFF
abundance: .; d_gene: .; j_gene: TRBJ1-4; v_gene: TRBV29-1; CDR3nt: TGCAGCGTTGAATCCAGGTGTAATGAAAAACTGTTTTTT; CDR3aa: CSVESRCNEKLFF
abundance: .; d_gene: .; j_gene: TRBJ1-1; v_gene: TRBV25-1; CDR3nt: TGTGCCAGCAGCCACGGGACACGGCCTGAAGCTTTCTTT; CDR3aa: CASSHGTRPEAFF
abundance: .; d_gene: TRBD1; j_gene: TRBJ2-5; v_gene: TRBV25-1; CDR3nt: TGTGCCAGCAGTGAAACGACAGGGGGGACACAAGAGACCCAGTACTTC; CDR3aa: CASSETTGGTQETQYF
abundance: .; d_gene: TRBD1; j_gene: TRBJ2-2; v_gene: TRBV7-7; CDR3nt: TGTGCTAGCAGCCAGGACAGGGCGGTCGGGGAGCTGTTTTTT; CDR3aa: CASSQDRAVGELFF
abundance: .; d_gene: TRBD2; j_gene: TRBJ2-1; v_gene: TRBV5-1; CDR3nt: TGCGCCAGCAGCTTCACTAGCGGGGGCAATGAGCAGTTCTTC; CDR3aa: CASSFTSGGNEQFF
abundance: .; d_gene: .; j_gene: TRBJ1-2; v_gene: TRBV27; CDR3nt: TGTGCCAGCAGAGACCTAGAACAGCCTCGCTGTGGCTACACCTTC; CDR3aa: CASRDLEQPRCGYTF
abundance: once; d_gene: TRBD1; j_gene: TRBJ2-3; v_gene: TRBV28; CDR3nt: TGTGCCAGCAGTTTAACGGGACAGGGGTGGCCAGATACGCAGTATTTT; CDR3aa: CASSLTGQGWPDTQYF
abundance: .; d_gene: TRBD1; j_gene: TRBJ1-2; v_gene: TRBV9; CDR3nt: TGTGCCAGCAGCCTACCGCCGGGACAGAAAATCTATGGCTACACCTTC; CDR3aa: CASSLPPGQKIYGYTF
abundance: once; d_gene: .; j_gene: TRBJ2-3; v_gene: TRBV4-2; CDR3nt: TGTGCCAGCAGCCAAGATTCAGCAGGTGACATCACAGATACGCAGTATTTT; CDR3aa: CASSQDSAGDITDTQYF